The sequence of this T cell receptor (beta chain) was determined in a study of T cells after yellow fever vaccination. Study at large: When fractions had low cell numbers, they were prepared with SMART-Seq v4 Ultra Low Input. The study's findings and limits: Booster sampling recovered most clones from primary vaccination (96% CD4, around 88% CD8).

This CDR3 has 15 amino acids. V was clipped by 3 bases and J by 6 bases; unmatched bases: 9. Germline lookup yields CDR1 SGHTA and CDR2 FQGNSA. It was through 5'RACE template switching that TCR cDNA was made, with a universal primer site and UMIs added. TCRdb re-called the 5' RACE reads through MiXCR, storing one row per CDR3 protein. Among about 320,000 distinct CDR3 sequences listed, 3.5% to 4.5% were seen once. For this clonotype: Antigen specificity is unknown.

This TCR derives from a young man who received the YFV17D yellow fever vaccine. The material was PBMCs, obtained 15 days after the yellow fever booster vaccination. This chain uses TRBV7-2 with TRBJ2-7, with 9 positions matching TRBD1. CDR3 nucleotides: TGTGCCAGCAGCTTCCACAGGGGGCTGCTCCTCGAGCAGTACTTC. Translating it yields CASSFHRGLLLEQYF. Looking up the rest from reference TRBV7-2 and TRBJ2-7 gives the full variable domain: GAGVSQSPSNKVTEKGKDVELRCDPISGHTALYWYRQSLGQGLEFLIYFQGNSAPDKSGLPSDRFSAERTGGSVSTLTIQRTQQEDSAVYLCASSFHRGLLLEQYFGPGTRLTVT.